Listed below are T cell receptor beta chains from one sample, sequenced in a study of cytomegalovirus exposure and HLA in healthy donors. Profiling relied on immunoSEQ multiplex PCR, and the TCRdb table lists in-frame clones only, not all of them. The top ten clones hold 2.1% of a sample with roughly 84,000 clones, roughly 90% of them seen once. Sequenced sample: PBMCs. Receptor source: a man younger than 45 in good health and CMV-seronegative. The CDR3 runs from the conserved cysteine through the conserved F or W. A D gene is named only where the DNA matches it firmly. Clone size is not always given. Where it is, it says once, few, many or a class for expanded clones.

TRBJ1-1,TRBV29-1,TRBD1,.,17,CSVESGGRLRWSTEAFF,TGCAGCGTTGAATCAGGGGGGCGTCTAAGATGGAGCACTGAAGCTTTCTTT
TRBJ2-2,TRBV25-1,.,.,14,CASSQDRMTGELFF,TGTGCCAGCAGCCAAGACAGGATGACCGGGGAGCTGTTTTTT
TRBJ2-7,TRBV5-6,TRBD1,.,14,CASSGRTGPYEQYF,TGTGCCAGCAGCGGGCGGACAGGCCCCTACGAGCAGTACTTC
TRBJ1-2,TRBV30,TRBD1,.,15,CAWIRPQGAHYGYTF,TGTGCCTGGATCCGGCCCCAGGGGGCACACTATGGCTACACCTTC
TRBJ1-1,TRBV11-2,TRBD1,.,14,CASSTQGGNTEAFF,TGTGCCAGCAGCACACAGGGGGGGAACACTGAAGCTTTCTTT
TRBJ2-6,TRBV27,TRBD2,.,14,CASRPGGLPNVLTF,TGTGCCAGCAGGCCGGGGGGACTTCCGAACGTCCTGACTTTC
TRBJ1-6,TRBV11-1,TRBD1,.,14,CASSRTGEDSPLHF,TGTGCCAGCAGCCGGACAGGGGAGGATTCACCCCTCCACTTT
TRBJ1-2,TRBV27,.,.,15,CASSLSAPRNYGYTF,TGTGCCAGCAGTTTATCGGCCCCCCGTAACTATGGCTACACCTTC
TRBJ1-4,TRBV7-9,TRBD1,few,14,CASSRTGANEKLFF,TGTGCCAGCAGCCGGACAGGTGCTAATGAAAAACTGTTTTTT
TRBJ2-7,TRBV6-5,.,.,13,CASSRTPTYEQYF,TGTGCCAGCAGCCGGACACCCACCTACGAGCAGTACTTC
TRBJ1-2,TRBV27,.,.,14,CASGVLSGWYGYTF,TGTGCCAGCGGCGTCCTATCAGGGTGGTACGGCTACACCTTC
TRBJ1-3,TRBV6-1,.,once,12,CASAYSGNTIYF,TGTGCCAGCGCCTACTCTGGAAACACCATATATTTT